This is a list of T cell receptor beta chains from one sample in a study of T cell responses to AZD1222 COVID-19 vaccine. Repertoires were generated with immunoSEQ multiplex PCR, while TCRdb's copy carries only in-frame clones and drops some. The sample has about 150,000 clones; nearly 95% are singletons. Sequencing used peripheral blood, obtained on day 0 of AZD1222 vaccination. Source of these receptors: an adult in good health. Both conserved end residues are part of each CDR3. Fields, in order: CDR3 protein, J gene, clone size, V gene. Some rows mark clone size as missing; the rest say once, few, many or name a class of expanded clone.

CASSLERGTEAFF | TRBJ1-1 | NA | TRBV4-2
CASSQDGTGVRSRQFF | TRBJ2-1 | NA | TRBV3-1/TRBV3-2
CASSQDWARRGAEAFF | TRBJ1-1 | NA | TRBV4-1
CASSIAGLAAYEQYF | TRBJ2-7 | NA | TRBV7-9
CASSMRDKPNEQFF | TRBJ2-1 | NA | TRBV19
CASSFAGGSYNEQFF | TRBJ2-1 | NA | TRBV7-9
CASSLTANEKLFF | TRBJ1-4 | NA | TRBV12-3/TRBV12-4
CASSQDYTGEYEQFF | TRBJ2-1 | NA | TRBV3-1/TRBV3-2
CASSVSAAQHGYEQYF | TRBJ2-7 | NA | TRBV6-1
CASEGPTGELFF | TRBJ2-2 | NA | TRBV12-3/TRBV12-4
CASSKQGVDYGYTF | TRBJ1-2 | NA | TRBV7-9
CASLGAIKGGNTEAFF | TRBJ1-1 | NA | TRBV27
CASSLSGTEQYF | TRBJ2-7 | once | TRBV11-2
CATSDLSREGTGELFF | TRBJ2-2 | NA | TRBV24-1
CATNLTENTEAFF | TRBJ1-1 | few | TRBV6-4
CASSLDSSDQPQHF | TRBJ1-5 | NA | TRBV5-1
CASSIRETSAYNEQFF | TRBJ2-1 | NA | TRBV4-2
CASSLASGTYNEQFF | TRBJ2-1 | NA | TRBV5-1
CASGLWETQYF | TRBJ2-5 | NA | TRBV12-5
CASSPFRLSNTGELFF | TRBJ2-2 | once | TRBV5-1
CASSYSGADLPYEQYF | TRBJ2-7 | NA | TRBV6-5
CASSETGRSTEKLFF | TRBJ1-4 | NA | TRBV5-6